This entry concerns a single TCR beta chain. Per the original data handling: Estimation of nucleated cell counts was performed using reference gene primer amplification. Data came from immunoSEQ multiplex PCR; TCRdb stores just in-frame clones and leaves some out. That table gives V, J and clone size, and the DNA gave D and trimming. The data contain around 250,000 clones, around nine tenths of them singletons. This specimen comes from a study of blood T cell repertoires in COVID-19. About the study: Material from acute and convalescent COVID-19 was sourced from the United States, Italy and Spain. PBMCs, B-cell-depleted T cells, or T cells were the source of the cDNA or gDNA that made up the material.

Specimen: peripheral blood. The clonotype originates from a woman in her 70s with active or convalescent COVID-19.

This CDR3 reads CASSLSSGGVREYNEQFF. CDR3 coding DNA: TGTGCCAGCAGCTTGTCTAGCGGGGGGGTAAGAGAATACAATGAGCAGTTCTTC. The chain joins TRBV5-5 to TRBJ2-1; 12 nucleotides align to TRBD2. V lost 1 base to trimming and J lost 4 bases; unmatched junction nucleotides: 9. The CDR3 contains 18 residues. CDR1 SGHKS and CDR2 YYEKEE come from the germline V gene (reference sequence).